Following are 24 T cell receptor beta chains from one sample sequenced in a study of preoperative IRX-2 immunotherapy in early breast cancer. Stated treatment: preoperative locoregional IRX-2 cytokine immunotherapy. Clones were sequenced by immunoSEQ multiplex PCR, and TCRdb holds only the in-frame ones, with some missing. The table lists more than 20,000 clones, 78% of them singletons. Sequencing was performed on lymph node tissue, taken before IRX-2 immunotherapy. These receptors were collected from a human donor with breast cancer.

The chain recombines TRBV11-3 with TRBJ1-4; D may be TRBD1 (6 bases). V was trimmed by 1 base and J by 10 bases, leaving 13 bases between them. The CDR3 is 14 amino acids. Germline V lookup: CDR1 SGHNT, CDR2 YENEEA. This CDR3 is CASSLGDISGKLFF. CDR3 nucleotides: TGTGCCAGCAGCTTAGGGGACATCTCGGGAAAACTGTTTTTT.

The rearrangement uses TRBV5-1 and TRBJ1-3; D may be TRBD1 (6 bases). The length of the CDR3 is 15 residues. The V gene lost 5 bases and the J gene lost 1 base, with 13 bases spanning the gap. Per the germline V gene, CDR1 is SGHRS and CDR2 is YFSETQ. The CDR3 DNA is TGCGCCAGCAGATTTGGGACATCTTCTGGAAACACCATATATTTT. As protein: CASRFGTSSGNTIYF.

The rearrangement joins TRBV29-1 to TRBJ1-2; D call uncertain. V was shortened by 0 bases and J by 1 base, with 9 bases between the two germline ends. This CDR3 spans 14 amino acids. Per germline, CDR1 SQVTM and CDR2 ANQGSEA. The CDR3 region has the DNA TGCAGCGTTGAAGATGTGGGCCTTAACTATGGCTACACCTTC. This encodes CSVEDVGLNYGYTF.

The chain links TRBV6-8 to TRBJ1-2; D call uncertain. Germline loops: CDR1 MNHGY, CDR2 SAAAGT. The CDR3 has 13 residues. Trimming stripped 5 bases from V and 4 bases from J, with 11 bases between. The CDR3 DNA is TGTGCCAGCAGTGATGCGGGGTCCTATGGCTACACCTTC. The encoded protein is CASSDAGSYGYTF.

The genes are TRBV7-1 and TRBJ2-3, with D tentatively TRBD1 (5 bases). TRBV7-1 is classed as an ORF, of uncertain function. This CDR3 is built from 16 residues. Trimming cost V 7 bases and J 8 bases, with 25 bases left between them. CDR3: CASTVPLGAATSTQYF. DNA for the CDR3: TGTGCCAGCACCGTCCCCTTAGGGGCCGCAACGAGTACGCAGTATTTT.

V and J are TRBV19 and TRBJ1-2, with TRBD1 identical over 12 bases. The CDR3 covers 15 residues. The J segment lost 6 bases and the V segment lost 5 bases, leaving 7 bases of the junction unmatched. CDR1 and CDR2 from the germline V gene are LNHDA and SQIVND (reference sequence). The CDR3, as DNA: TGTGCCAGTAGTGTGAGGGACAGGGGGCGCGATGGCTACACCTTC. Its translation: CASSVRDRGRDGYTF.

The chain recombines TRBV6-8 with TRBJ1-2; 7 bases align to TRBD1. Trimming cost V 2 bases and J 7 bases; bases outside gene matches: 4. CDR1 and CDR2 from the germline V gene are MNHGY and SAAAGT. The CDR3 has 13 residues. The CDR3 nucleotides read TGTGCCAGCAGTTACGATGCAGGGGGTGGCTACACCTTC. It translates to CASSYDAGGGYTF.

V usage is TRBV12-5 and J usage is TRBJ2-1; no clear D gene. CDR1 and CDR2 from the germline V gene are LGHNT and FRNRAP. This CDR3 comprises 14 residues. CDR3 in amino acids: CASSRTGSYNEQFF. The CDR3 DNA sequence: TGTGCCAGCTCCCGTACTGGCTCCTACAATGAGCAGTTCTTC.

The V and J genes are TRBV6-8 and TRBJ1-3; no clear D gene. Trimming shortened V by 6 bases and J by 1 base, and 13 bases separated the two germline ends. The CDR3 runs 15 residues. Germline-derived CDR1 and CDR2 are MNHGY and SAAAGT. Here the CDR3 reads CASRALLGSGNTIYF. In nucleotides, the CDR3 is TGTGCCAGCAGGGCCCTATTGGGTTCTGGAAACACCATATATTTT.

The chain carries TRBV6-8 and TRBJ1-1; D call uncertain. Germline CDR1 and CDR2: MNHGY and SAAAGT. Trimming pared 7 bases from V and 1 base from J, leaving 13 bases between. The CDR3 is 14 residues long. The CDR3 protein is CASTLSIRNTEAFF. Here the CDR3 DNA reads TGTGCCAGCACCTTAAGCATCCGGAACACTGAAGCTTTCTTT.

The chain has TRBV19 and TRBJ2-3; D tentatively fits TRBD1 or TRBD2 (6 bases each). The CDR3 has 15 residues. Germline loops: CDR1 LNHDA, CDR2 SQIVND (reference sequence). Trimming stripped 5 bases from V and 3 bases from J, with 15 bases between. CDR3 amino acids: CASSWGAASTDTQYF. The CDR3 nucleotides read TGTGCCAGTAGTTGGGGGGCGGCGAGTACAGATACGCAGTATTTT.

This chain connects TRBV5-1 to TRBJ1-4; D not resolved. This CDR3 is 15 amino acids long. The germline V and J ends were trimmed by 0 bases and 0 bases, with 6 bases remaining between them. Germline V gene lookup returns CDR1 SGHRS and CDR2 YFSETQ. This CDR3 is CASSLGPSTNEKLFF. CDR3 nucleotides: TGCGCCAGCAGCTTGGGACCATCAACTAATGAAAAACTGTTTTTT.

V usage is TRBV19 and J usage is TRBJ2-1; D gene unclear. CDR1 is LNHDA and CDR2 is SQIVND in the germline V gene (reference sequence). V lost 0 bases to trimming and J lost 2 bases, with 11 bases between them. The CDR3 length is 16 residues. CDR3 amino acids: CASSIDGSQPYNEQFF. The CDR3 region has the DNA TGTGCCAGTAGTATAGATGGGTCGCAGCCCTACAATGAGCAGTTCTTC.

V usage is TRBV28 and J usage is TRBJ1-5; 9 positions agree with TRBD1. The DNA end is a closer match to TRBJ2-3, so the J assignment may be wrong. Per germline, CDR1 MDHEN and CDR2 SYDVKM. The CDR3 is made up of 15 amino acids. This CDR3 reads CASRRQGVWNQPQYF. CDR3 sequence (DNA): TGTGCCAGCAGGCGACAGGGGGTTTGGAATCAGCCCCAGTATTTT.

The genes are TRBV11-3 and TRBJ1-1, with 12 bases matching TRBD1. The CDR3 is 16 amino acids. Per germline, CDR1 SGHNT and CDR2 YENEEA. V trimming: 5 bases; J trimming: 5 bases; junction bases outside the gene matches: 9. The CDR3 spells CASSTGGQGAWTEAFF. The CDR3 DNA reads as TGTGCCAGCAGCACAGGGGGACAGGGGGCCTGGACTGAAGCTTTCTTT.

This clone was seen once. The chain carries TRBV28 and TRBJ2-5; 7 bases are shared with TRBD1. Germline V gene sequence: CDR1 MDHEN, CDR2 SYDVKM. The junction had 5 bases not matched to a gene; V was cut back by 3 bases and J by 1 base. The CDR3 covers 15 residues. The CDR3 DNA follows: TGTGCCAGCAGTTTTCTGGGACAGAGCCAAGAGACCCAGTACTTC. Amino acid sequence: CASSFLGQSQETQYF.

The chain has TRBV6-8 and TRBJ2-7, with 9 bases that match TRBD1. Trimming at V came to 2 bases and at J to 1 base, leaving 6 bases not matched to a gene. The V gene's germline CDR1 is MNHGY and CDR2 SAAAGT. The CDR3 has 16 residues. The CDR3 DNA reads TGTGCCAGCAGTTACGGTGGACAGGGGAGGTCCTACGAGCAGTACTTC. Its translation is CASSYGGQGRSYEQYF.

This clone has just a few counts. The gene calls are TRBV7-7 and TRBJ2-2, with 10 bases that match TRBD1. V lost 5 bases, J lost 5 bases, and 5 bases stayed unmatched. The CDR3 sequence is 15 residues long. The germline V gene encodes CDR1 SSHAT and CDR2 FNYEAQ (reference sequence). This CDR3 is CASSVDRGGTGELFF. CDR3 sequence (DNA): TGTGCCAGCAGCGTGGACAGGGGGGGTACCGGGGAGCTGTTTTTT. Supplemented by reference TRBV7-7 and TRBJ2-2, the full variable domain reads GAGVSQSPRYKVTKRGQDVTLRCDPISSHATLYWYQQALGQGPEFLTYFNYEAQPDKSGLPSDRFSAERPEGSISTLTIQRTEQRDSAMYRCASSVDRGGTGELFFGEGSRLTVL.

Notes on this clone: One end of the junction does not line up with germline, which may come from a read error. The V and J genes are TRBV15 and TRBJ1-6, with TRBD1 as a possible D gene (5 bases). The CDR3 consists of 19 residues. Germline V gives CDR1 LNHNV, CDR2 YYDKDF (reference sequence). CDR3 sequence (DNA): TGTGCCAGCAGCCAAGATAAATCGGACATAAGCTCCTATAATTCACCCCTCCACTTT. Translated: CASSQDKSDISSYNSPLHF.

This clone has more than one count but fewer than ten. The chain has TRBV15 and TRBJ2-3, with a weak D call TRBD1 (6 bases). Germline V CDR1 and CDR2: LNHNV, YYDKDF (reference sequence). This CDR3 comprises 16 residues. V was clipped by 2 bases and J by 2 bases, with 14 bases between them. The CDR3 protein is CATSRLTGRYTDTQYF. The CDR3 DNA reads as TGTGCCACCAGCAGATTAACAGGGCGATACACAGATACGCAGTATTTT.

V gene TRBV28 combines with J gene TRBJ1-1; unclear D gene. The CDR3 consists of 15 residues. Trimming left V 6 bases short and J 1 base short, with 15 bases between. Germline assignment: CDR1 MDHEN and CDR2 SYDVKM. CDR3 sequence reads: CASRTAKRGNTEAFF. As DNA, the CDR3 is TGTGCCAGCAGGACCGCTAAGCGCGGGAACACTGAAGCTTTCTTT.

V and J are TRBV11-3 and TRBJ1-4; the D is unclear. The CDR3 has 14 amino acids. Germline assignment: CDR1 SGHNT and CDR2 YENEEA. V gave up 4 bases and J gave up 8 bases, with 14 bases separating them. The CDR3 coding sequence is TGTGCCAGCAGCTATTTAGAGGAAGGCGAAAAACTGTTTTTT. Protein product: CASSYLEEGEKLFF.

J is TRBJ1-2 and V is TRBV6-8; D is uncertain. V was clipped by 5 bases and J by 0 bases, with 10 bases between them. The CDR3 extends over 14 amino acids. Germline CDR1 is MNHGY and CDR2 is SAAAGT. The CDR3 region has the DNA TGTGCCAGCAGTCGGGATCCGGCTAACTATGGCTACACCTTC. Residues: CASSRDPANYGYTF.

The chain uses TRBV28 and TRBJ1-1, with no clear D. Trimming shortened V by 10 bases and J by 5 bases, and 17 bases separated the two germline ends. The CDR3 length is 13 residues. Germline V CDR1 and CDR2: MDHEN, SYDVKM. CDR3 residues: CATDRGAETEAFF. CDR3 coding DNA: TGTGCCACCGATAGAGGAGCGGAGACTGAAGCTTTCTTT.